This TCR beta chain was profiled in a study of shared clonotypes between healthy human individuals. Across the study: Aged 18 to 49, the donors were a couple of women and a few men.

Study results and caveats: Shared clonotypes: 4.5% to 5% naive CD4, approximately 3.4% naive CD8, less than 2.5% memory CD4, 0.4% to 0.45% memory CD8.

Repertoires were generated with immunoSEQ multiplex PCR, while TCRdb's copy carries only in-frame clones and drops some. The sample has around 2,000,000 clones; about 95% are singletons. V was shortened by 5 bases and J by 0 bases, with 10 bases between the two germline ends. Germline V gene lookup returns CDR1 GTSNPN and CDR2 SVGIG (reference sequence). This CDR3 spans 14 amino acids. The naive CD8 fraction comprised CD45RO-negative cells positively selected for CCR7 and excluded terminally differentiated effector memory CD45RA+ cells. Comment on this clone: No antigen is known for it.

The sample comprised naive CD8+ T cells sorted from blood. This rearrangement joins TRBV30 to TRBJ2-2; D is tentatively TRBD1 or TRBD2 (5 bases each). This sequence originates from a man between 18 and 35 years old in good health. CDR3 protein: CAWDGTSNTGELFF. CDR3 nucleotides: TGTGCCTGGGACGGGACCTCGAACACCGGGGAGCTGTTTTTT.